Following are 17 T cell receptor beta chains from one sample sequenced in a study of cytomegalovirus exposure and HLA in healthy donors. The study ran its PCR with 60 Vbeta and 13 Jbeta primers. Sequenced by immunoSEQ multiplex PCR; TCRdb stores in-frame clones only, minus some. The sample consists of around 96,000 clones, around 82% of them appearing once. The specimen was PBMCs. The receptors were sampled from a man aged 18 to 29 in good health and CMV-seronegative.

The CDR3 here is CASSPPVGTGASGNTIYF. The CDR3 region has the DNA TGTGCCAGCTCACCACCCGTAGGGACAGGGGCCTCTGGAAACACCATATATTTT. The chain joins TRBV18 to TRBJ1-3; 10 nucleotides align to TRBD1. The germline gives CDR1 KGHSH, CDR2 LQKENI. The CDR3 totals 18 residues. The ends lost 0 bases at V and 0 bases at J; junction bases unmatched: 5.

The chain uses TRBV11-2 and TRBJ1-5; 9 nucleotides agree with TRBD1. This CDR3 contains 16 residues. V shed 4 bases, J shed 10 bases, and the junction held 14 bases outside the gene matches. Germline CDR1 is SGHAT and CDR2 is FQNNGV. CDR3 protein: CASSSVSADRGIPQHF. CDR3 in DNA: TGTGCCAGCAGCTCAGTCTCGGCGGACAGGGGAATTCCCCAGCATTTT.

The chain employs TRBV5-1 and TRBJ2-3; 8 bases map to TRBD2. Per germline, CDR1 SGHRS and CDR2 YFSETQ. The CDR3 is 15 amino acids. The junction had 3 bases not matched to a gene; V was cut back by 1 base and J by 2 bases. CDR3 DNA: TGCGCCAGCAGCTTGCCTAGCGGGCCCACAGATACGCAGTATTTT. Translated, it gives CASSLPSGPTDTQYF.

To note about this clone: Other DNA sequences in this sample translate to the same CDR3. The rearrangement links TRBV6-5 to TRBJ1-1; 7 bases fit TRBD1. V shed 0 bases, J shed 4 bases, and the junction held 5 bases outside the gene matches. This CDR3 is built from 15 residues. Germline CDR1 MNHEY, CDR2 SVGAGI. CDR3 amino acids: CASSYSDRLGTEAFF. The CDR3 bases are TGTGCCAGCAGTTACTCGGACAGGCTGGGCACTGAAGCTTTCTTT.

The chain is built from TRBV7-8 and TRBJ1-2; 8 bases match TRBD1. V lost 5 bases to trimming and J lost 4 bases; unmatched junction nucleotides: 9. Germline V CDR1 and CDR2: SGHVS, FQNEAQ. The CDR3 spans 15 residues. The CDR3 loop reads CASSPHRGVPYGYTF. Here the CDR3 DNA reads TGTGCCAGCAGCCCCCACAGGGGGGTTCCCTATGGCTACACCTTC.

The genes are TRBV7-9 and TRBJ2-3, with a weak D call TRBD1 (5 bases). Trimming pared 5 bases from V and 1 base from J, leaving 16 bases between. The CDR3 totals 16 residues. Germline CDR1 reads SEHNR; CDR2 reads FQNEAQ (reference sequence). The CDR3 reads CASSPLGLEGTDTQYF. DNA of the CDR3: TGTGCCAGCAGCCCCTTGGGGCTCGAGGGCACAGATACGCAGTATTTT.

V and J are TRBV5-4 and TRBJ1-1, with D perhaps TRBD1 (6 bases). This CDR3 region has 15 residues. Looked up from germline, CDR1 is SGHNT and CDR2 is YYREEE (reference sequence). V gave up 3 bases and J gave up 7 bases, with 19 bases separating them. The CDR3 DNA reads as TGTGCCAGCAGCTCTGGGTCAGGGGTCCCCGGTGAAGCTTTCTTT. Encoded protein: CASSSGSGVPGEAFF.

V gene TRBV19 combines with J gene TRBJ1-2, with a tentative D call TRBD1 (6 bases). The CDR3 is 14 residues long. Per germline, CDR1 LNHDA and CDR2 SQIVND (reference sequence). V shed 7 bases and J shed 4 bases, with 16 bases lying between them. The CDR3 region is CASNYRDDIYGYTF. The CDR3 region has the DNA TGTGCCAGTAACTACAGGGACGACATCTATGGCTACACCTTC.

V usage is TRBV7-8 and J usage is TRBJ2-1; 11 bases match TRBD2. V lost 1 base and J lost 7; bases outside the gene matches: 6. Germline CDR1 is SGHVS and CDR2 is FQNEAQ. This CDR3 has 16 residues. CDR3 protein: CASSLDLAGGRNEQFF. As DNA, the CDR3 is TGTGCCAGCAGCTTAGACCTAGCGGGGGGAAGGAATGAGCAGTTCTTC.

This chain connects TRBV9 to TRBJ1-2; D not certain. Trimming removed 0 bases from V and 3 bases from J, with 9 bases in between. The germline gives CDR1 SGDLS, CDR2 YYNGEE. This CDR3 comprises 14 residues. CDR3 DNA: TGTGCCAGCAGCGTAGCAACCGGGGACTATGGCTACACCTTC. This encodes CASSVATGDYGYTF.

The chain carries TRBV6-5 and TRBJ1-2; the D gene is possibly TRBD1 (6 bases). V was clipped by 0 bases and J by 8 bases, with 16 bases between them. CDR1 is MNHEY, CDR2 SVGAGI, per germline. CDR3 length equals 15 residues. CDR3 DNA: TGTGCCAGCAGTTACTCGCGACAGGAAGACCGGGGCTACACCTTC. Protein sequence: CASSYSRQEDRGYTF.

V usage is TRBV15 and J usage is TRBJ2-7; possibly TRBD1 for D (7 bases). With 0 bases removed from V and 5 bases from J, the gap between germline ends came to 17 bases. This CDR3 contains 16 residues. In germline, CDR1 is LNHNV, CDR2 YYDKDF (reference sequence). CDR3 loop: CATSRDRWRGQHEQYF. CDR3 bases: TGTGCCACCAGCAGAGATCGGTGGAGGGGGCAGCACGAGCAGTACTTC. The full variable domain, rest sourced from reference TRBV15 and TRBJ2-7, is DAMVIQNPRYQVTQFGKPVTLSCSQTLNHNVMYWYQQKSSQAPKLLFHYYDKDFNNEADTPDNFQSRRPNTSFCFLDIRSPGLGDTAMYLCATSRDRWRGQHEQYFGPGTRLTVT.

This clone was seen once. The chain has TRBV29-1 and TRBJ1-5, with a weak D call TRBD1 (6 bases). V was pared by 4 bases and J by 0 bases, with 7 bases between. Germline V gene data show CDR1 as SQVTM and CDR2 as ANQGSEA. This CDR3 region has 13 residues. CDR3 coding DNA: TGCAGCGTTGGGACAGATAGCAATCAGCCCCAGCATTTT. The encoded protein is CSVGTDSNQPQHF.

V and J are TRBV10-2 and TRBJ1-4; TRBD1 agrees at 8 bases. The germline gives CDR1 WSHSY, CDR2 SAAADI. The CDR3 loop spans 16 amino acids. The trim removed 2 bases at V and 10 bases at J, leaving 12 bases unmatched. CDR3 amino acids: CASSEPTGQGGGKLFF. Written as DNA, the CDR3 is TGCGCCAGCAGTGAGCCGACCGGACAGGGAGGAGGAAAACTGTTTTTT.

J is TRBJ2-5 and V is TRBV2; TRBD1 matches at 7 bases. V lost 6 bases, J lost 2 bases, and 6 bases stayed unmatched. The CDR3 contains 14 residues. In germline, CDR1 is SNHLY, CDR2 FYNNEI. Here the CDR3 DNA reads TGTGCCAGCAGACAAAGGACAGGTCAAGAGACCCAGTACTTC. It is translated as CASRQRTGQETQYF.

This clone was detected only a few times. The J gene is TRBJ2-7, the V gene TRBV28; D ambiguous. Germline-derived CDR1 and CDR2 are MDHEN and SYDVKM. This CDR3 contains 14 residues. Trimming took off 2 bases at V and 4 bases at J, with 12 bases between the two ends. The CDR3, as DNA: TGTGCCAGCAGTTTACGGAACAGTGGGTACGAGCAGTACTTC. It is translated as CASSLRNSGYEQYF.

Points on this clone: The junction differs from germline at one of its ends, possibly a read error. The chain couples TRBV11-1 to TRBJ2-5, with unresolved D. The CDR3 spans 12 residues. CDR1 is SGHAT, CDR2 FQDESV, per germline (reference sequence). The CDR3 nucleotides read TGTGCAAGCAGCGTTCTAGAAGAGACCCAGTACTTC. Protein: CASSVLEETQYF.